This T cell receptor (beta chain) was observed in a study of T cell repertoires in cytomegalovirus infection. On the study more broadly: CMV infection together with matching HLA type was indicated by public TCR beta signatures.

Germline-derived CDR1 and CDR2 are SQVTM and ANQGSEA. This CDR3 is 12 amino acids long. Between the trimmed V and J ends, which lost 6 bases and 0 bases, there was a span of 8 bases. Findings and caveats of the study: Based on cumulative public TCR beta family frequency, carriers of CMV plus the relevant HLA were identified. Predominance within the ex vivo response was attributable to HLA-C-restricted CMV-specific TCR beta clonotypes.

This clonotype was found a few times. Antigen: not known. TCRdb recomputed calls from the reads with MiXCR, one row per CDR3 protein. The sample comprises 100,000 to 150,000 distinct CDR3 sequences, 8.8% of which are singletons, and roughly a tenth rests with the top ten. The specimen sequenced was PBMCs. The receptor was isolated from a human donor in good health (CMV status not recorded). Some clones in this sample may be carry-over from other donors' samples. V and J are TRBV29-1 and TRBJ1-1; no reliable D call. CDR3 sequence: CSVQRVNTEAFF. The CDR3 nucleotides read TGCAGCGTCCAAAGGGTGAACACTGAAGCTTTCTTT.